Below, 3 T cell receptor beta chains from the same sample are listed, as sequenced in a study of sequential checkpoint blockade in melanoma. As to treatment: randomized to nivolumab then ipilimumab (arm A) or the reverse (arm B). Some clones are missing from TCRdb's copy, which holds only in-frame ones; the method was immunoSEQ multiplex PCR. The profile shows roughly 18,000 clones, less than 30% of them singletons. The sequenced sample was tumor tissue (inferred from file names), obtained from a patient given nivolumab and ipilimumab in sequence. The receptors derive from a human donor with melanoma.

The gene calls are TRBV5-1 and TRBJ2-2, with TRBD2 matching 7 bases. From germline, CDR1 is SGHRS and CDR2 YFSETQ. This CDR3 spans 14 amino acids. V was clipped by 3 bases and J by 3 bases; unmatched bases: 2. The CDR3: CASSWEGYTGELFF. CDR3 in DNA: TGCGCCAGCAGCTGGGAGGGCTACACCGGGGAGCTGTTTTTT. Variable domain in full (rest from reference TRBV5-1 and TRBJ2-2): KAGVTQTPRYLIKTRGQQVTLSCSPISGHRSVSWYQQTPGQGLQFLFEYFSETQRNKGNFPGRFSGRQFSNSRSEMNVSTLELGDSALYLCASSWEGYTGELFFGEGSRLTVL.

The chain carries TRBV5-1 and TRBJ1-6; 8 nucleotides line up with TRBD1. CDR1 and CDR2 from the germline V gene are SGHRS and YFSETQ. The CDR3 is 15 amino acids. The J segment lost 10 bases and the V segment lost 0 bases, leaving 6 bases of the junction unmatched. DNA for the CDR3: TGCGCCAGCAGCTTGGGACAGGGGAAAGGATCACCCCTCCACTTT. Translating it yields CASSLGQGKGSPLHF.

The rearrangement joins TRBV19 to TRBJ1-2; D is possibly TRBD1 (5 bases). Per the germline V gene, CDR1 is LNHDA and CDR2 is SQIVND (reference sequence). CDR3 size: 16 residues. V lost 0 bases, J lost 3 bases, and 14 bases lay in between. CDR3 coding DNA: TGTGCCAGTAGTATAGATCTTAGGAGGGGAGACTATGGCTACACCTTC. Protein: CASSIDLRRGDYGYTF.